These 9 T cell receptor beta chains were sequenced from one sample in a study of radiotherapy plus CTLA-4 blockade in lung cancer. Method: immunoSEQ multiplex PCR; TCRdb's copy keeps in-frame clones and lacks some. The data show tens of thousands of clones, 79% seen once. The sample was peripheral blood, taken from a patient treated with radiotherapy plus ipilimumab. The receptor source for this set is a human donor with non-small cell lung cancer who had a complete response to radiotherapy plus ipilimumab.

This clone occurred a few times. The rearrangement links TRBV6-4 to TRBJ2-3, with D perhaps TRBD2 (7 bases). Germline CDR1 MRHNA, CDR2 SNTAGT. This CDR3 has 15 amino acids. V was clipped by 0 bases and J by 5 bases, with 12 bases between them. The CDR3 region is CASSDSRGGGDTQYF. CDR3 bases: TGTGCCAGCAGTGACTCTAGGGGGGGAGGAGATACGCAGTATTTT.

The chain couples TRBV30 to TRBJ2-2; D gene ambiguous. CDR1 and CDR2 from the germline V gene are GTSNPN and SVGIG (reference sequence). This CDR3 comprises 11 residues. Trimming pared 5 bases from V and 4 bases from J, leaving 5 bases between. Written as DNA, the CDR3 is TGTGCCTGGTCGTTCACCGGGGAGCTGTTTTTT. Its translation: CAWSFTGELFF. Full variable domain (outside the CDR3, taken from reference TRBV30 and TRBJ2-2): SQTIHQWPATLVQPVGSPLSLECTVEGTSNPNLYWYRQAAGRGLQLLFYSVGIGQISSEVPQNLSASRPQDRQFILSSKKLLLSDSGFYLCAWSFTGELFFGEGSRLTVL.

As regards this clone: Compared with germline, one end of the junction differs, possibly owing to a read error. The J gene is TRBJ2-7, the V gene TRBV7-7; D may correspond to TRBD1 or TRBD2 (5 bases each). Germline V gene sequence: CDR1 SSHAT, CDR2 FNYEAQ (reference sequence). This CDR3 comprises 13 residues. CDR3 nucleotide sequence: TGTGCTAGCAGCTTAGGTCAGGGAGACGAGCAGTACTTC. This sequence encodes CASSLGQGDEQYF.

V gene TRBV11-3 combines with J gene TRBJ2-5, with D tentatively TRBD1 (6 bases). Trimming pared 3 bases from V and 1 base from J, leaving 9 bases between. CDR1 is SGHNT, CDR2 YENEEA, per germline. This CDR3 is built from 14 residues. DNA for the CDR3: TGTGCCAGCAGCTTCAGGGGAATCCAAGAGACCCAGTACTTC. This sequence encodes CASSFRGIQETQYF. Full variable domain (rest looked up from reference TRBV11-3 and TRBJ2-5): EAGVVQSPRYKIIEKKQPVAFWCNPISGHNTLYWYLQNLGQGPELLIRYENEEAVDDSQLPKDRFSAERLKGVDSTLKIQPAELGDSAVYLCASSFRGIQETQYFGPGTRLLVL.

V gene TRBV5-1 combines with J gene TRBJ2-5, with 8 bases identical to TRBD2. V lost 1 base to trimming and J lost 6 bases; unmatched junction nucleotides: 20. Germline V gene sequence: CDR1 SGHRS, CDR2 YFSETQ. The length of the CDR3 is 19 residues. The CDR3 nucleotides read TGCGCCAGCAGCTTGTTTACTAGCGGCCGCAGGGGTCCTGGGAAGACCCAGTACTTC. Protein: CASSLFTSGRRGPGKTQYF.

The chain employs TRBV10-3 and TRBJ1-1, with D hard to call. Looked up from germline, CDR1 is ENHRY and CDR2 is SYGVKD. With 6 bases removed from V and 2 bases from J, the gap between germline ends came to 4 bases. CDR3 length: 11 amino acids. The DNA of the CDR3 is TGTGCCATCAGGAGAAACACTGAAGCTTTCTTT. It yields the protein CAIRRNTEAFF.

The chain combines TRBV30 with TRBJ2-7, with D possibly being TRBD1 (5 bases). V gave up 0 bases and J gave up 2 bases, with 11 bases separating them. Germline V gives CDR1 GTSNPN, CDR2 SVGIG (reference sequence). The CDR3 has 14 residues. CDR3 coding DNA: TGTGCCTGGAGTGTAGGGGTGGTACCCTACGAGCAGTACTTC. Encoded protein: CAWSVGVVPYEQYF. Full variable domain (remainder filled in from reference TRBV30 and TRBJ2-7): SQTIHQWPATLVQPVGSPLSLECTVEGTSNPNLYWYRQAAGRGLQLLFYSVGIGQISSEVPQNLSASRPQDRQFILSSKKLLLSDSGFYLCAWSVGVVPYEQYFGPGTRLTVT.

V gene TRBV5-1 combines with J gene TRBJ2-2; weak D call: TRBD2 (5 bases). Germline loops: CDR1 SGHRS, CDR2 YFSETQ. There are 14 residues in the CDR3. The V and J ends lost 3 bases and 4 bases respectively, with 10 bases between them. The DNA of the CDR3 is TGCGCCAGCAGCTCCGGGGAGACCACCGGGGAGCTGTTTTTT. It is translated as CASSSGETTGELFF.

The chain uses TRBV7-9 and TRBJ2-1; D is unresolved. The CDR3 consists of 12 residues. From germline, CDR1 is SEHNR and CDR2 FQNEAQ (reference sequence). V was trimmed by 5 bases and J by 15 bases, leaving 17 bases between them. Written as DNA, the CDR3 is TGTGCCAGCAGCCTAGAGACCACATTGGCGTTCTTC. This codes for CASSLETTLAFF.